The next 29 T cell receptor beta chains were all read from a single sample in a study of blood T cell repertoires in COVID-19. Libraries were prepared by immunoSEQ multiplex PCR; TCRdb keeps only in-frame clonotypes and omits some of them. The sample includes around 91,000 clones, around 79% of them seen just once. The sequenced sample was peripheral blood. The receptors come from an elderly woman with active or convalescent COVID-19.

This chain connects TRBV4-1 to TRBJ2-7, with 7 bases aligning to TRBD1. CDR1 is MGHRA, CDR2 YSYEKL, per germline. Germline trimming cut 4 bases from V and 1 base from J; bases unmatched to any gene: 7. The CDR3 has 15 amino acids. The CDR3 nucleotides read TGCGCCAGCAGCCGAGACAGGGAAGCATCCTACGAGCAGTACTTC. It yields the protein CASSRDREASYEQYF.

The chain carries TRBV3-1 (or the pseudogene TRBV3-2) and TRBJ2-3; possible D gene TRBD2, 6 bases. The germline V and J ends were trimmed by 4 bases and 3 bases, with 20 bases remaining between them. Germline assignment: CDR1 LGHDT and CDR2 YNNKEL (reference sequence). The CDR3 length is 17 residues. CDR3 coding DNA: TGTGCCAGCAGCCTACCCGCGGGGCTAGCTGGGACAGATACGCAGTATTTT. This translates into CASSLPAGLAGTDTQYF.

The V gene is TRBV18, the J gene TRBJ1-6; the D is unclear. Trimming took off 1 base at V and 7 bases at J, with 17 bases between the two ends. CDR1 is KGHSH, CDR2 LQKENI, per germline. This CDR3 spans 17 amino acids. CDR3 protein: CASSPLPRSSGNSPLHF. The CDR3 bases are TGTGCCAGCTCACCACTTCCCCGTTCCTCCGGGAATTCACCCCTCCACTTT.

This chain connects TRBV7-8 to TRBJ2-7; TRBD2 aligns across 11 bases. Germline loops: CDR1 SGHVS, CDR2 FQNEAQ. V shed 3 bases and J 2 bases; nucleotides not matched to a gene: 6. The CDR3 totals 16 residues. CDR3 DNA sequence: TGTGCCAGCAGCTTTTTTCATAGCGGGAGGGCCTACGAGCAGTACTTC. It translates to CASSFFHSGRAYEQYF.

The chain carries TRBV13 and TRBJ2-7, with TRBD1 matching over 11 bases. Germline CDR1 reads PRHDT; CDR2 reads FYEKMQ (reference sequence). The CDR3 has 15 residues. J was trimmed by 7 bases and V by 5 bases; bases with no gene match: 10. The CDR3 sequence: CASSPGTGGVGEQYF. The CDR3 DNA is TGTGCCAGCAGCCCCGGGACAGGGGGGGTGGGGGAGCAGTACTTC. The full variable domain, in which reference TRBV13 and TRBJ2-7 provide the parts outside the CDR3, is AAGVIQSPRHLIKEKRETATLKCYPIPRHDTVYWYQQGPGQDPQFLISFYEKMQSDKGSIPDRFSAQQFSDYHSELNMSSLELGDSALYFCASSPGTGGVGEQYFGPGTRLTVT.

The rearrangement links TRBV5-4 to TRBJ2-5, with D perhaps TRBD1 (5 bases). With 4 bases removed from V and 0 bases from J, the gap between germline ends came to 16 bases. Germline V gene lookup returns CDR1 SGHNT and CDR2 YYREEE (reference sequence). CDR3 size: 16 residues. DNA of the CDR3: TGTGCCAGCAGCCTAGGACACACGATAAACCAAGAGACCCAGTACTTC. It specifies CASSLGHTINQETQYF.

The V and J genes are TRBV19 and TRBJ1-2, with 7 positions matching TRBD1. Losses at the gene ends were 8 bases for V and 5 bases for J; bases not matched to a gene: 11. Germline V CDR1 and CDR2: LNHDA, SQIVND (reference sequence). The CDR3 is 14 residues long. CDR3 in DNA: TGTGCCAGTCTCCCTTCGACAGGGAGGTATGGCTACACCTTC. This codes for CASLPSTGRYGYTF.

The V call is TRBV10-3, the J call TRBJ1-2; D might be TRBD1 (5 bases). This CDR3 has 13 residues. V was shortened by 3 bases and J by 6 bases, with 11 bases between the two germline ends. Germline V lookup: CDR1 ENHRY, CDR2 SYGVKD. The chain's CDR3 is CAISDLAGNGYTF. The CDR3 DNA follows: TGTGCCATCAGTGACTTAGCAGGGAATGGCTACACCTTC.

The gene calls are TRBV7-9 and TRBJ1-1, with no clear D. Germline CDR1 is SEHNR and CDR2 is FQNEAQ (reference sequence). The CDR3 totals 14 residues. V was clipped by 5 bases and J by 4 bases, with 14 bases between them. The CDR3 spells CASSPIPGGTEAFF. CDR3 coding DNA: TGTGCCAGCAGCCCCATACCCGGAGGCACTGAAGCTTTCTTT.

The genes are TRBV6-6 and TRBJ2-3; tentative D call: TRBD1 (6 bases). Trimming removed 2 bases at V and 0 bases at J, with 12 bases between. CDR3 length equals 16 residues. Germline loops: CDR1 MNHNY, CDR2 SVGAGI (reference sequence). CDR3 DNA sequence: TGTGCCAGCAGTTACCCCCAGGGGTCTAGCACAGATACGCAGTATTTT. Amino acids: CASSYPQGSSTDTQYF.

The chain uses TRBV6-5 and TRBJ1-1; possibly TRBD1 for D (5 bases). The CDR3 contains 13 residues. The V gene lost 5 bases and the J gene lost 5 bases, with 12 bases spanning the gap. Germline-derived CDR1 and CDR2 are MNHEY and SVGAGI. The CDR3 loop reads CASSHQGRTEAFF. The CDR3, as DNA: TGTGCCAGCAGTCACCAGGGAAGGACTGAAGCTTTCTTT.

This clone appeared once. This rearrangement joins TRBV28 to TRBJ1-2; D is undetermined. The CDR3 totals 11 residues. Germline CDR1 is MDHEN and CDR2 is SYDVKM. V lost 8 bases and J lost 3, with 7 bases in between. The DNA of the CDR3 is TGTGCCAGCCTTTCAGACTATGGCTACACCTTC. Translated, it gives CASLSDYGYTF.

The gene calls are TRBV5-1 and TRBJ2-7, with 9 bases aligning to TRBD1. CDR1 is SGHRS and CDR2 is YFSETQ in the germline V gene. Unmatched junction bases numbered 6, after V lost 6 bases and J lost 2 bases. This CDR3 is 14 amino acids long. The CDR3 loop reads CASTPGQGPYEQYF. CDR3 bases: TGCGCCAGCACCCCGGGACAGGGTCCCTACGAGCAGTACTTC.

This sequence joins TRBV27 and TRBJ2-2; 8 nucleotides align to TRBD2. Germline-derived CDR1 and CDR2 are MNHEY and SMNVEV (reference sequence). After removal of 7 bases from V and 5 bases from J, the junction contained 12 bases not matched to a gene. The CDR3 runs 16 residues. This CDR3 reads CASNSGLAGNTGELFF. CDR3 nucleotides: TGTGCCAGCAACAGTGGGTTAGCGGGAAATACCGGGGAGCTGTTTTTT.

Written as DNA, the CDR3 is TGTGCCAGCAGCTCACACAGGGGGCGCCGCTACGAGCAGTACTTC. Its translation: CASSSHRGRRYEQYF. The rearrangement links TRBV11-2 to TRBJ2-7, with 9 positions matching TRBD1. Trimming at V came to 4 bases and at J to 3 bases, leaving 7 bases not matched to a gene. Per germline, CDR1 SGHAT and CDR2 FQNNGV. This CDR3 comprises 15 residues.

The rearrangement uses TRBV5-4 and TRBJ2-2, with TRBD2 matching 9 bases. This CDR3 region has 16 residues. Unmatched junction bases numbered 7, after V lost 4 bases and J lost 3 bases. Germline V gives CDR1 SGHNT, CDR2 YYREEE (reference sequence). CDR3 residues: CASSMLGLADTGELFF. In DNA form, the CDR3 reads TGTGCCAGCAGCATGTTGGGACTAGCCGACACCGGGGAGCTGTTTTTT.

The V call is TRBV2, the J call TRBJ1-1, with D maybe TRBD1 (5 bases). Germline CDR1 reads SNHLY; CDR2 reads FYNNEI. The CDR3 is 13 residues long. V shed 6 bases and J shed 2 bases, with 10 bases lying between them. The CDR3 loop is CASSVQVNTEAFF. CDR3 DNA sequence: TGTGCCAGCAGCGTACAGGTTAACACTGAAGCTTTCTTT.

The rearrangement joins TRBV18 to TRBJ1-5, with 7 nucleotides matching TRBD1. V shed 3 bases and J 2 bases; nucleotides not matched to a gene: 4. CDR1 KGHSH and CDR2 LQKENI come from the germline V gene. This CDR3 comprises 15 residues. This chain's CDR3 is CASSPYGTGNQPQHF. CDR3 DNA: TGTGCCAGCTCACCGTATGGGACAGGCAATCAGCCCCAGCATTTT.

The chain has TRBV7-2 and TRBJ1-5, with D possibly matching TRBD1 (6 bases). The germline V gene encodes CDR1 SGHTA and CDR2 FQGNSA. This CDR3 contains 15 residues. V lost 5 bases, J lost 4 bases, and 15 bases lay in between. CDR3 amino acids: CASSRGGAPNQPQHF. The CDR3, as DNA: TGTGCCAGCAGCAGAGGGGGGGCGCCAAATCAGCCCCAGCATTTT.

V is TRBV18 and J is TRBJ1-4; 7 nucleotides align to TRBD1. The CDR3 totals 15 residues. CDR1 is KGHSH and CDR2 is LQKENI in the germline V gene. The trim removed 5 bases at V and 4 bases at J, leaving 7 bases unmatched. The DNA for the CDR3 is TGTGCCAGCTCAGTTGACAGGGAGCGTAATGAAAAACTGTTTTTT. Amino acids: CASSVDRERNEKLFF.

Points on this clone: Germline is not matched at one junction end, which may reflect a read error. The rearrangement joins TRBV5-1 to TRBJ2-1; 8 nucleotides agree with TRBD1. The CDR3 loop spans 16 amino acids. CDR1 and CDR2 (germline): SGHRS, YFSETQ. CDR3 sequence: CASSSLPGGGYNEQFF. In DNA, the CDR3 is TGTGCCAGCAGCTCGTTACCAGGGGGCGGATACAATGAGCAGTTCTTC.

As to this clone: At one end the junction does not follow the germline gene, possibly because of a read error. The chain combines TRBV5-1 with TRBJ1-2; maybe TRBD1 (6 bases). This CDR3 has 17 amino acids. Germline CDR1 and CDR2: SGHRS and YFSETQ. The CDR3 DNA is TGTGCCAGCAGCTTGAATGTCGCGGGGGGCGTTGGCTATGGCTACACCTTC. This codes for CASSLNVAGGVGYGYTF.

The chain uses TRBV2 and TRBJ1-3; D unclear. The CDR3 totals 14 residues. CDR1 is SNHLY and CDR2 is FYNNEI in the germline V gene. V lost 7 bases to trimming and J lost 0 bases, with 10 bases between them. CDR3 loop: CASTQATSGNTIYF. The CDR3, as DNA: TGTGCCAGCACGCAGGCGACCTCTGGAAACACCATATATTTT.

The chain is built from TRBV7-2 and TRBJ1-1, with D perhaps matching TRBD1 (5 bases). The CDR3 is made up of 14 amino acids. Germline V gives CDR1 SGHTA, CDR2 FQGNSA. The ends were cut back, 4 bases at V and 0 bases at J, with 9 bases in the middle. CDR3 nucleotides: TGTGCCAGCAGCTGGAGGGGTTTGAACACTGAAGCTTTCTTT. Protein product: CASSWRGLNTEAFF.

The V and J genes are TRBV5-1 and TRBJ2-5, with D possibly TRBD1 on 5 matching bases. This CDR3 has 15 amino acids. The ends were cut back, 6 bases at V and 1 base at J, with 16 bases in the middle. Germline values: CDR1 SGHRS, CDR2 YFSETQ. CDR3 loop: CASTPFPGLQETQYF. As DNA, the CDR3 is TGCGCCAGCACTCCGTTCCCAGGGCTCCAAGAGACCCAGTACTTC.

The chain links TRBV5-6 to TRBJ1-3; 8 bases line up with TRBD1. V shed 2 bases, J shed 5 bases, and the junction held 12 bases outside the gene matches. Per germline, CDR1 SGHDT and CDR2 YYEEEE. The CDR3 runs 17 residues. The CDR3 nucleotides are TGTGCCAGCAGCTTCTGGACAGGGCTCGAACTCCGAAACACCATATATTTT. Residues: CASSFWTGLELRNTIYF.

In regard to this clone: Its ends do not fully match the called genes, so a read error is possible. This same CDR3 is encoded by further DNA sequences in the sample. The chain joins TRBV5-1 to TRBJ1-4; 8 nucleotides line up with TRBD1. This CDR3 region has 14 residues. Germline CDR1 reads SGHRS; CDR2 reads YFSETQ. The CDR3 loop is CASSLDRVNEKLFF. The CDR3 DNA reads TGTGCCAGCAGCTTGGACAGGGTGAATGAAAAACTGTTTTTT.

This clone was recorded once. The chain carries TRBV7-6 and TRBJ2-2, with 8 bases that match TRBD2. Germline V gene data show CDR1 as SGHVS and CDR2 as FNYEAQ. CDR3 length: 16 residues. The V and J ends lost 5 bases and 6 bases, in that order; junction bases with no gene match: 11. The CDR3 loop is CASSLQVLAGAGELFF. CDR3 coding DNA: TGTGCCAGCAGCCTACAGGTGCTAGCGGGCGCCGGGGAGCTGTTTTTT.

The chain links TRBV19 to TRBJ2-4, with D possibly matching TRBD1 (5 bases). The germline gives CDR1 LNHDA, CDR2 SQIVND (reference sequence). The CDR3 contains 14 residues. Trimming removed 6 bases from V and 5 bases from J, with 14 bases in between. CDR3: CASRRRIGENIQYF. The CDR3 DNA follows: TGTGCCAGTAGAAGGAGAATAGGGGAAAACATTCAGTACTTC.